This section outlines one T cell receptor (beta chain) sequence together with its context. This clone was detected once. The specificity of this receptor is unknown. No conserved phenylalanine or tryptophan is present at the end of the CDR3, so a read error is the likely explanation. To prepare the library, the immunoSEQ multiplex PCR assay was applied. For the multiplex PCR, a mixture combining 60 forward primers for TCR Vbeta segments and 13 reverse primers for TCR Jbeta segments was used. The CDR3 region of rearranged TCR beta genes was amplified from genomic DNA with a multiplex PCR assay. The Illumina HiSeq System was used to sequence the amplified TCR beta libraries as 87-base-pair reads. Under the source paper's analysis protocol: A later analysis tallied 70 million to 100 million unique TCR beta chains across the 666 repertoires, and around 12 million of those chains were shared by two or more donors. A nearest-neighbor algorithm error-corrected the raw reads and collapsed the reads into unique sequences, merging closely related sequences to remove PCR and sequencing errors. V, D and J gene segments were assigned by aligning CDR3 sequences to IMGT reference sequences. For a sequence to be retained, a match of at least six nucleotides was required to both a V gene segment and a J gene segment. A rearrangement was called productive if the CDR3 had no stop codons and remained in frame with V and J, and every other rearrangement was called non-productive. Following IMGT convention, CDR3 was defined as the stretch from the second conserved V-encoded cysteine to the conserved J-encoded phenylalanine. The earlier analysis of some 550 of the donors excluded any sequence lacking an unambiguous match to a single V gene segment. An earlier analysis of fewer than 650 of the donors classified V segments as functional when productive rearrangements were above 56.7% and as segregating when the standard deviation between donors was above 5%. A statistical classification framework was built to diagnose cytomegalovirus status from the catalog of TCR beta chain sequences. A later analysis assigned V and J genes by comparing TCR nucleotide sequences with IMGT/GENE-DB human TR gene sequences. In a later analysis, CDR3 sequences and most-parsimonious VDJ recombination scenarios were assigned using the TCRdist pipeline. In a later analysis, every TCR beta chain was defined by the combination of its CDR3 amino acid sequence and its V-gene family, and reads without a unique V-gene family were dropped. To address suspected cross-contamination and a sequencing artifact, a later analysis removed several hundred highly shared, low-generation-probability nucleotide sequences. A later analysis calculated a clonal expansion index for each public chain from normalized within-repertoire ranks of inferred template counts. Generation probabilities in a later analysis came from a VDJ recombination model fitted to out-of-frame rearrangements, and those results were checked against IGoR. In a later analysis, hypergeometric tests were used to score TCR-TCR, TCR-HLA and TCR-CMV co-occurrence, with a repertoire-size bias correction applied to TCR pairs. To estimate false discovery rates, a later analysis permuted the HLA or CMV assignments 20 times. In a later analysis, co-occurring TCRs were grouped with DBSCAN, and TCRdist sequence similarity was added when clustering was performed within HLA-allele-positive subsets. Co-occurrence clustering excluded repertoires with fewer than 30,000 or more than 120,000 public chains, plus five with anomalous nucleotide sharing. Entries here come from immuneACCESS through TCRdb and include only in-frame sequences with V and J called. Some clones fail to appear in such tables; in the studies checked, an unresolved V gene covers under half of the shortfall, and the cause of the remainder is unknown. The V and J calls and clone size come from that table; D and trimming were worked out from the DNA. Present in this sample are some 120,000 clones, 80% of which were seen just once. The top ten clonotypes cover 1% of the sample.

This entry belongs to a study of cytomegalovirus exposure and HLA in healthy donors (dated 2017 in TCRdb). General notes on the study: An earlier analysis of several hundred of the donors reported 276 Gb of sequence data and 117 million unique TCR beta sequences obtained from 150 million to 200 million T cells. An early release that covered roughly 600 HLA-typed donors contained around 300 gigabases of sequencing data and some 87 million unique TCR sequences. Among the roughly 400 genotyped donors, around 81% belonged to the genetic ancestry cluster associated with self-reported Caucasian donors. The aim of the study was to test whether cataloging public T cell receptors could identify signatures of past pathogen exposure. Using immunosequencing, the study profiled T cell repertoires from about 610 subjects and related those repertoires to cytomegalovirus serostatus. A separate validation cohort of approximately 120 different subjects was used in addition to the 666-subject first cohort. The study combined high-throughput TCR immunosequencing, statistical association of individual TCRs with disease status, and machine learning to predict cytomegalovirus infection status. A later analysis re-analyzed previously published TCR beta repertoires from 666 donors and added high-resolution HLA genotyping to study TCR occurrence patterns. Rather than using new phenotypic data, the later analysis identified candidate immune exposures from TCR beta sequences and from how often those sequences occurred across donors. An earlier analysis of more than 450 of the donors used high-throughput TCR beta sequencing to judge whether each TCR beta V gene segment behaved as functional or pseudogenic. Alongside the repertoire data, information on donor age, sex, ethnicity and CMV serostatus was compiled. In a later genetic analysis, genome-wide SNP genotypes for about three fifths of the 666 donors were used, and that subset was treated as a discovery cohort. Every repertoire in the discovery cohort had been generated on one and the same sequencing platform. Class I and class II HLA loci were covered by the typing at four-digit resolution. The number of typed donors differed by locus: about 629-630 for A, B, C, DRB1 and DQB1; approximately 530 for DQA1; 606 for DPA1; and about 450 for DPB1. Four or five DR-DQ haplotypes were handled as single units for association and clustering, since linkage in the cohort was strong. On average, around 240,000 unique TCR beta nucleotide sequences were sequenced per donor among fewer than 500 genotyped donors of the cohort, with roughly 18% of those sequences being non-productive. General conclusions and limits of the study: In a later analysis, TCR association rates were found to vary across HLA loci, with the most associated TCRs seen for DRB1 alleles and the fewest for HLA-C alleles. In this cohort, only TCR beta chains were sequenced, and detectable features were limited by the absence of alpha or paired-chain data. In a later analysis, most CMV-associated TCR beta chains were found to appear HLA-restricted, with HLA associations seemingly driven largely by CMV exposure. The authors suggested that the approach could potentially be generalized to other disease states and immunological phenotypes. Broadly in line with IMGT annotations, most TCR beta V segments showed up in productive rearrangements about 90% or about 30% of the time in an earlier analysis of several hundred of the donors. At a false discovery rate of 0.05, a later analysis linked approximately 18,000 TCR beta sequences to specific HLA alleles. A cluster of highly shared sequence variants was judged likely to be a technical artifact of the sequencing pipeline. A few of the identified cytomegalovirus-associated TCR beta chains were confirmed in vitro to be specific for cytomegalovirus antigens. According to a later genetic analysis, donors in an Asian-associated ancestry cluster had fewer N-insertions in productive TCRs than the approximately 630-donor mean. Strong co-occurrence of HLA alleles, especially DR and DQ, made assigning TCR associations to individual alleles difficult. A later genetic analysis associated a missense DCLRE1C variant with V-gene and J-gene trimming of TCR beta chains, and an independent cohort replicated the association. Compared with equally common non-associated chains, HLA-associated TCR beta chains in a later analysis were more clonally expanded and had lower generation probabilities. Linkage disequilibrium might explain the correlated functional status among segregating V segments, but an unknown experimental factor could not be ruled out. Most TCR sequences were seen in very few donors, while some public TCRs were found in many individuals. A further reported finding was that TCR beta sequences accurately predicted the HLA-A and HLA-B alleles for most subjects in the first cohort. Because counts were too low, about 18 rarely observed V segments, including chromosome 9 orphons, were excluded from the earlier analysis of several hundred of the donors. Some IMGT-functional V segments, including TRBV6-2 and TRBV6-3, could not be distinguished by the 87-base-pair reads and were therefore excluded. The classifier was reported to diagnose cytomegalovirus status with high specificity and sensitivity in both the original cohort and the validation cohort. Sequencing depth was assumed to be roughly uniform across donors in the presence/absence analyses, though that assumption may not hold. Several of the top co-occurrence clusters appeared to be linked to parvovirus B19, influenza, CMV and Epstein-Barr virus, according to a later analysis. A total of some 180 TCR beta chains were listed by the study as associated with cytomegalovirus. For the cohort, immune exposure information was limited to CMV serostatus. Because HLA typing was missing for some donors at each locus, association tests included only the typed subset.

In total, just over 650 healthy bone marrow donors made up the cohort. Cohort members were all nominally healthy when sampled, although unrecorded immune exposures were likely present. The donor tested CMV seronegative, placing the donor among the approximately 400 seronegative members of the cohort. A peripheral blood sample was provided by each donor, and peripheral blood mononuclear cells were used for TCR beta sequencing. Genomic DNA was extracted from the blood cell samples with the Qiagen DNeasy Blood Extraction Kit. Per the germline V gene, MGHRA is the CDR1 and YSYEKL is the CDR2. The CDR3 region is 16 residues in length, termini included. CDR3 DNA is the only sequence kept; it has 48 bases, read in frame from the first base. Between the V and J ends, shortened by 0 bases and 4 bases respectively, the junction contains 15 bases.

The TCR originated in a man aged 35-49 years in good health and CMV-seronegative. The receptor chain draws on TRBV4-1 and TRBJ1-1; possibly the D gene is TRBD1, per 5 matching bases. The sample was PBMCs. The CDR3 here reads CASSQERGAGSTEAFV. The nucleotide sequence reads as follows: TGCGCCAGCAGCCAAGAACGGGGCGCGGGGAGCACTGAAGCTTTCGTT.